The clone carrying this T cell receptor beta chain was observed at least ten times. Its antigen is undetermined. This entry is derived from a study of response to subunit inactivated influenza vaccine. Study observations and caveats: New T cells are recruited in small numbers by each seasonal influenza vaccination, according to the authors' suggestion.

TCRdb used MiXCR to reprocess the RT-PCR reads, holding one entry per CDR3 protein. The repertoire has about 780,000 distinct CDR3 sequences, around a sixth of them found once; the top ten carry roughly a tenth. This CDR3 spans 15 amino acids. The germline V gene encodes CDR1 MNHEY and CDR2 SVGAGI. Trimming took off 0 bases at V and 0 bases at J, with 7 bases between the two ends. Sequenced here: PBMCs from blood, sampled more than 4 days after vaccination. The chain carries TRBV6-5 and TRBJ2-3; the D gene is possibly TRBD1 (5 bases). The clonotype comes from a man in his fifties or sixties who received an inactivated influenza vaccine. The CDR3 is CASSYSGRSTDTQYF. CDR3 bases: TGTGCCAGCAGTTACTCGGGGCGTAGCACAGATACGCAGTATTTT.